Listed here are 32 T cell receptor beta chains from one sample, sequenced in a study of blood T cell repertoires in COVID-19. The table came from immunoSEQ multiplex PCR; TCRdb's copy has only in-frame clones and leaves some out. The table shows around 330,000 clones, with roughly 89% occurring only once. Sequenced: PBMCs or T cells enriched from blood (not recorded which). The receptors were sampled from a young woman who had recovered from COVID-19.

The rearrangement joins TRBV6-5 to TRBJ2-7; 14 nucleotides match TRBD2. Trimming at V came to 7 bases and at J to 6 bases, leaving 5 bases not matched to a gene. This CDR3 comprises 14 residues. Germline V gene lookup returns CDR1 MNHEY and CDR2 SVGAGI. As DNA, the CDR3 is TGTGCCAGCAATCCGGGACTAGCGGGAGCCGAGCAGTACTTC. Translation: CASNPGLAGAEQYF.

The J gene is TRBJ1-2, the V gene TRBV28, with TRBD1 as a possible D gene (5 bases). V dropped 6 bases and J dropped 4 bases, with 9 bases sitting between them. Germline CDR1 reads MDHEN; CDR2 reads SYDVKM. The CDR3 loop spans 12 amino acids. The CDR3 nucleotides are TGTGCCAGCAGCCCCGACAGCTATGGCTACACCTTC. It specifies CASSPDSYGYTF.

V gene TRBV18 combines with J gene TRBJ1-1; possible D gene TRBD1, 6 bases. CDR1 and CDR2 from the germline V gene are KGHSH and LQKENI. The CDR3 is 16 amino acids. Trimming stripped 2 bases from V and 7 bases from J, with 20 bases between. The CDR3 DNA sequence: TGTGCCAGCTCACCAGATGTTTACAGGTCCAGGGGTGAAGCTTTCTTT. Amino acid sequence: CASSPDVYRSRGEAFF.

This clone has only one observation. The gene calls are TRBV19 and TRBJ2-2, with TRBD1 matching 9 bases. The CDR3 loop spans 16 amino acids. Germline V gene sequence: CDR1 LNHDA, CDR2 SQIVND (reference sequence). With V trimmed by 5 bases and J by 7 bases, 11 bases remained unmatched. The CDR3 DNA sequence: TGTGCCAGTAGTTCCAACCGGGACAGGGTAATCGGGGAGCTGTTTTTT. This translates into CASSSNRDRVIGELFF. Filled out from reference TRBV19 and TRBJ2-2, the complete variable domain reads DGGITQSPKYLFRKEGQNVTLSCEQNLNHDAMYWYRQDPGQGLRLIYYSQIVNDFQKGDIAEGYSVSREKKESFPLTVTSAQKNPTAFYLCASSSNRDRVIGELFFGEGSRLTVL.

The genes are TRBV19 and TRBJ2-1, with D possibly matching TRBD1 (5 bases). CDR1 is LNHDA and CDR2 is SQIVND in the germline V gene (reference sequence). V dropped 5 bases and J dropped 0 bases, with 11 bases sitting between them. The CDR3 length is 15 residues. CDR3 loop: CASSLRTYSYNEQFF. CDR3 DNA sequence: TGTGCCAGTAGTTTAAGGACATACTCCTACAATGAGCAGTTCTTC.

The chain employs TRBV27 and TRBJ1-2, with TRBD1 matching over 8 bases. CDR3 length: 19 amino acids. Losses at the gene ends were 4 bases for V and 7 bases for J; bases not matched to a gene: 23. Germline-derived CDR1 and CDR2 are MNHEY and SMNVEV (reference sequence). In DNA, the CDR3 is TGTGCCAGCAGTTCCTTTATATCCGGACAGGGAGAGCTCCTTGGTGGCTACACCTTC. Residues: CASSSFISGQGELLGGYTF.

The gene calls are TRBV5-4 and TRBJ1-6; no reliable D call. The V and J ends lost 2 bases and 10 bases respectively, with 13 bases between them. Germline V gene lookup returns CDR1 SGHNT and CDR2 YYREEE (reference sequence). The CDR3 loop spans 14 amino acids. The CDR3 sequence: CASSFRTAGSPLHF. CDR3 bases: TGTGCCAGCAGCTTTAGAACGGCAGGATCACCCCTCCACTTT.

This chain's CDR3 is CASSQGGEGVNYGYTF. Written as DNA, the CDR3 is TGCGCCAGCAGCCAAGGAGGTGAAGGGGTAAACTATGGCTACACCTTC. The rearrangement links TRBV4-3 to TRBJ1-2, with D perhaps matching TRBD1 (5 bases). Germline CDR1 reads LGHNA; CDR2 reads YSLEER. V was shortened by 1 base and J by 2 bases, with 14 bases between the two germline ends. This CDR3 has 16 amino acids.

The chain links TRBV7-8 to TRBJ1-6; D is unresolved. The CDR3 extends over 18 amino acids. Trimming removed 0 bases from V and 7 bases from J, with 19 bases in between. Looked up from germline, CDR1 is SGHVS and CDR2 is FQNEAQ. DNA of the CDR3: TGTGCCAGCAGCTTAGCGCTAATCGGTGCAAGATCGAATTCACCCCTCCACTTT. Its translation: CASSLALIGARSNSPLHF.

The chain is built from TRBV20-1 and TRBJ2-5, with 7 bases lining up with TRBD2. The CDR3 is 15 amino acids. CDR1 is DFQATT, CDR2 SNEGSKA, per germline (reference sequence). V gave up 3 bases and J gave up 0 bases; unmatched junction bases: 7. The CDR3 spells CSASVMGGDQETQYF. In DNA form, the CDR3 reads TGCAGTGCTAGTGTGATGGGGGGGGACCAAGAGACCCAGTACTTC.

The rearrangement links TRBV27 to TRBJ1-1, with 9 positions matching TRBD1. J was trimmed by 3 bases and V by 4 bases; bases with no gene match: 6. CDR1 is MNHEY, CDR2 SMNVEV, per germline (reference sequence). The CDR3 has 15 residues. CDR3 DNA: TGTGCCAGCAGTTCAGCGACAGGGGGGGACACTGAAGCTTTCTTT. Amino acid sequence: CASSSATGGDTEAFF.

This chain connects TRBV9 to TRBJ1-6; D remains unclear. This CDR3 comprises 15 residues. CDR1 SGDLS and CDR2 YYNGEE come from the germline V gene. Trimming removed 2 bases at V and 0 bases at J, with 6 bases between. CDR3 in DNA: TGTGCCAGCAGCGTCGGGAGCTCCTATAATTCACCCCTCCACTTT. It specifies CASSVGSSYNSPLHF.

The chain carries TRBV2 and TRBJ2-7, with D maybe TRBD1 (6 bases). The CDR3 spans 14 residues. Looked up from germline, CDR1 is SNHLY and CDR2 is FYNNEI. The ends were cut back, 8 bases at V and 6 bases at J, with 20 bases in the middle. CDR3 nucleotides: TGTGCCAGCCAGTGGGACGGGACAAAGGGCGAGCAGTACTTC. It is translated as CASQWDGTKGEQYF.

The V call is TRBV7-9, the J call TRBJ1-3, with 7 bases lining up with TRBD1. After removal of 2 bases from V and 4 bases from J, the junction contained 2 bases not matched to a gene. The CDR3 is made up of 14 amino acids. Germline V lookup: CDR1 SEHNR, CDR2 FQNEAQ (reference sequence). CDR3 DNA: TGTGCCAGCAGCTTAAACAGGGGCGGAAACACCATATATTTT. Translating gives CASSLNRGGNTIYF.

V usage is TRBV7-2 and J usage is TRBJ2-1, with 13 bases identical to TRBD2. Trimming took 5 bases from V and 8 from J; bases not matched to a gene: 15. Germline CDR1 reads SGHTA; CDR2 reads FQGNSA. This CDR3 has 18 amino acids. The CDR3 region is CASSLTSGRALYLYEQFF. The DNA of the CDR3 is TGTGCCAGCAGCCTAACTAGCGGGAGGGCCCTCTACCTCTATGAGCAGTTCTTC.

CDR3 bases: TGTGCCAGCAGCATTACTAGCGGGTCAGGAGGGGAGCTGTTTTTT. It is translated as CASSITSGSGGELFF. This chain links TRBV7-2 with TRBJ2-2; 9 bases match TRBD2. The length of the CDR3 is 15 residues. CDR1 SGHTA and CDR2 FQGNSA come from the germline V gene. V shed 5 bases, J shed 8 bases, and the junction held 9 bases outside the gene matches.

This chain uses TRBV19 with TRBJ2-2, with 8 nucleotides matching TRBD1. The CDR3 consists of 15 residues. Germline V gene data show CDR1 as LNHDA and CDR2 as SQIVND (reference sequence). The trim removed 6 bases at V and 3 bases at J, leaving 6 bases unmatched. CDR3 nucleotide sequence: TGTGCCAGTAGCGGACAGGGTTGGCACACCGGGGAGCTGTTTTTT. As protein: CASSGQGWHTGELFF. Together with reference TRBV19 and TRBJ2-2, the CDR3 gives the full variable domain: DGGITQSPKYLFRKEGQNVTLSCEQNLNHDAMYWYRQDPGQGLRLIYYSQIVNDFQKGDIAEGYSVSREKKESFPLTVTSAQKNPTAFYLCASSGQGWHTGELFFGEGSRLTVL.

The chain joins TRBV30 to TRBJ1-6; tentative D call: TRBD1 (6 bases). The CDR3 spans 14 residues. Trimming removed 2 bases at V and 10 bases at J, with 15 bases between. The V gene's germline CDR1 is GTSNPN and CDR2 SVGIG (reference sequence). For the CDR3, the DNA is TGTGCCTGGAGTTACGTACAGGGTCACTCACCCCTCCACTTT. It codes for CAWSYVQGHSPLHF.

The chain recombines TRBV2 with TRBJ1-2; D is unclear. V shed 7 bases and J shed 0 bases, with 18 bases lying between them. Germline CDR1 reads SNHLY; CDR2 reads FYNNEI. The CDR3 runs to 16 residues. This chain's CDR3 is CASIMHSFRANYGYTF. In DNA, the CDR3 is TGTGCCAGCATTATGCACAGTTTTAGAGCTAACTATGGCTACACCTTC.

The rearrangement joins TRBV5-4 to TRBJ2-5; TRBD2 might be the D (6 bases). This CDR3 is 13 amino acids long. Germline CDR1 SGHNT, CDR2 YYREEE (reference sequence). V was pared by 0 bases and J by 7 bases, with 10 bases between. The CDR3 DNA is TGTGCCAGCAGCTTGGTTCGGGGAGGGACCCAGTACTTC. The encoded protein is CASSLVRGGTQYF.

The chain uses TRBV19 and TRBJ2-1; 9 bases agree with TRBD2. This CDR3 is built from 17 residues. Trimming at V came to 3 bases and at J to 1 base, leaving 7 bases not matched to a gene. Looked up from germline, CDR1 is LNHDA and CDR2 is SQIVND (reference sequence). This chain's CDR3 is CASSIRLAEGSYNEQFF. CDR3 bases: TGTGCCAGTAGTATCCGACTAGCGGAGGGTTCCTACAATGAGCAGTTCTTC. The full variable domain, with the rest looked up from reference TRBV19 and TRBJ2-1, is DGGITQSPKYLFRKEGQNVTLSCEQNLNHDAMYWYRQDPGQGLRLIYYSQIVNDFQKGDIAEGYSVSREKKESFPLTVTSAQKNPTAFYLCASSIRLAEGSYNEQFFGPGTRLTVL.

This chain links TRBV4-2 with TRBJ1-3, with unresolved D. This CDR3 is built from 14 residues. V lost 2 bases and J 0 bases, leaving 5 bases between the germline ends. Germline lookup yields CDR1 LGHNA and CDR2 YNFKEQ. The CDR3 region has the DNA TGTGCCAGCAGCCAACTATTCTCTGGAAACACCATATATTTT. Its translation: CASSQLFSGNTIYF.

This sequence joins TRBV28 and TRBJ2-3; 9 nucleotides match TRBD2. This CDR3 contains 15 residues. CDR1 and CDR2 (germline): MDHEN, SYDVKM. Unmatched junction bases numbered 1, after V lost 2 bases and J lost 1 base. The CDR3 DNA reads as TGTGCCAGCAGTTTACTAGCGGGGCGCACAGATACGCAGTATTTT. It codes for CASSLLAGRTDTQYF.

The gene calls are TRBV5-1 and TRBJ2-7, with TRBD2 as a possible D gene (5 bases). CDR1 is SGHRS and CDR2 is YFSETQ in the germline V gene. The ends were cut back, 4 bases at V and 3 bases at J, with 17 bases in the middle. The CDR3 is 15 residues long. CDR3 loop: CASSQVPGFDYEQYF. The CDR3 coding sequence is TGCGCCAGCAGCCAAGTTCCGGGATTCGACTACGAGCAGTACTTC.

The chain uses TRBV27 and TRBJ2-7, with 12 nucleotides matching TRBD2. Per the germline V gene, CDR1 is MNHEY and CDR2 is SMNVEV (reference sequence). The V gene end was trimmed by 8 bases and the J gene end by 0 bases; junction bases not matched to a gene: 2. CDR3 length equals 14 residues. Written as DNA, the CDR3 is TGTGCCAGCGGGACTAGCGGGTTCTCCTACGAGCAGTACTTC. Its protein is CASGTSGFSYEQYF.

V usage is TRBV10-3 and J usage is TRBJ2-5, with D tentatively TRBD1 (6 bases). Germline CDR1 and CDR2: ENHRY and SYGVKD. V lost 0 bases and J 2 bases, leaving 7 bases between the germline ends. The CDR3 spans 14 residues. DNA of the CDR3: TGTGCCATCAGTGAGTCAGGACAGCAAGAGACCCAGTACTTC. Its translation: CAISESGQQETQYF.

This chain uses TRBV4-3 with TRBJ1-4; perhaps TRBD1 as D (5 bases). V was pared by 3 bases and J by 0 bases, with 8 bases between. Germline-derived CDR1 and CDR2 are LGHNA and YSLEER. This CDR3 spans 15 amino acids. CDR3 nucleotide sequence: TGCGCCAGCAGCCACACGACAGCAACTAATGAAAAACTGTTTTTT. It specifies CASSHTTATNEKLFF.

V and J are TRBV6-6 and TRBJ1-2; a weak D match, TRBD1 (6 bases). Per the germline V gene, CDR1 is MNHNY and CDR2 is SVGAGI (reference sequence). The CDR3 totals 14 residues. Trimming took 6 bases from V and 7 from J, leaving 18 bases between them. CDR3 in amino acids: CASSWDTDGGGYTF. CDR3 coding DNA: TGTGCCAGCAGCTGGGACACTGATGGGGGTGGCTACACCTTC.

This chain links TRBV7-9 with TRBJ1-5; 9 bases line up with TRBD1. V lost 5 bases, J lost 7 bases, and 9 bases stayed unmatched. Germline CDR1 and CDR2: SEHNR and FQNEAQ (reference sequence). The CDR3 spans 15 residues. The CDR3 spells CASSTGTGSGQPQHF. The CDR3 region has the DNA TGTGCCAGCAGCACTGGGACAGGGTCGGGACAGCCCCAGCATTTT.

The gene calls are TRBV9 and TRBJ1-2; weak D call: TRBD1 (5 bases). Trimming left V 0 bases short and J 6 bases short, with 9 bases between. This CDR3 has 13 amino acids. Germline lookup yields CDR1 SGDLS and CDR2 YYNGEE. The CDR3 spells CASSVVPQDGYTF. CDR3 bases: TGTGCCAGCAGCGTAGTACCACAGGATGGCTACACCTTC.

The gene calls are TRBV7-9 and TRBJ2-7; 9 nucleotides align to TRBD1. V trimming: 4 bases; J trimming: 6 bases; junction bases outside the gene matches: 13. Germline V CDR1 and CDR2: SEHNR, FQNEAQ (reference sequence). The CDR3 has 16 amino acids. CDR3 sequence reads: CASSSILRDRVTEQYF. CDR3 coding DNA: TGTGCCAGCAGCTCTATCCTCCGGGACAGGGTTACCGAGCAGTACTTC.

The V and J genes are TRBV5-5 and TRBJ2-7; 7 bases line up with TRBD1. Germline V gene sequence: CDR1 SGHKS, CDR2 YYEKEE (reference sequence). This CDR3 contains 16 residues. After removal of 1 base from V and 3 bases from J, the junction contained 10 bases not matched to a gene. CDR3 amino acids: CASSLMGTADYYEQYF. CDR3 nucleotide sequence: TGTGCCAGCAGCTTGATGGGGACAGCTGACTACTACGAGCAGTACTTC.